This T cell receptor beta chain was identified in a study of blood T cell repertoires in COVID-19. Overall study context: Collection of acute and convalescent COVID-19 samples took place in the United States, Italy and Spain. PBMCs, B-cell-depleted T cells, or T cells were the source of the cDNA or gDNA that made up the material.

How the authors handled the data: Amplification of reference gene primers provided the estimated nucleated cell counts. Only in-frame clones appear in the TCRdb table, and some are missing; sequencing was by immunoSEQ multiplex PCR. The DNA was the basis for D and trimming; V, J and clone size are from that table. The sample holds some 160,000 clones, roughly 90% seen once. Trimming took off 3 bases at V and 0 bases at J, with 14 bases between the two ends. There are 16 residues in the CDR3. Germline V CDR1 and CDR2: ENHRY, SYGVKD. The V call is TRBV10-3, the J call TRBJ1-1; D possibly corresponds to TRBD1 (6 bases). Sequenced input: peripheral blood. This receptor was obtained from a woman between 65 and 79 years old with acute or convalescent COVID-19. The CDR3 DNA follows: TGTGCCATCAGTGATAGGGCAGGGGCCTTGAACACTGAAGCTTTCTTT. Its translation is CAISDRAGALNTEAFF.